This is a list of T cell receptor beta chains from one sample in a study of T-cell memory formation after mild COVID-19. TCRdb used MiXCR to reprocess the 5' RACE reads, holding one entry per CDR3 protein. There are 200,000 to 250,000 distinct CDR3 sequences in the sample; over 9% occur only once, and around 20% lies in the top ten. Sequences were obtained from PBMCs or a T cell subset sorted from them (not recorded which). These receptors were obtained from a man between 18 and 29 years old who had mild COVID-19 (a few samples of this study predate the infection). Cell type and time point are not known. Both conserved end residues are part of each CDR3. The D gene is left open where the match is weak. Not every row has a clone size; where given, it reads once, few, many or a size class.

clone size: .
V gene: TRBV7-9
D gene: .
J gene: TRBJ1-3
CDR3 protein: CASSTGQKDTIYF
CDR3 DNA: TGTGCCAGCAGCACCGGACAGAAAGACACCATATATTTT

clone size: few
V gene: TRBV5-1
D gene: TRBD1
J gene: TRBJ2-3
CDR3 protein: CASSFVRGPPDTQYF
CDR3 DNA: TGCGCCAGCAGCTTTGTGAGGGGGCCCCCAGATACGCAGTATTTT

clone size: many
V gene: TRBV4-3
D gene: .
J gene: TRBJ2-1
CDR3 protein: CASSQISPLAVHEQFF
CDR3 DNA: TGCGCCAGCAGCCAAATTAGCCCCCTAGCCGTGCATGAGCAGTTCTTC

clone size: many
V gene: TRBV5-1
D gene: TRBD1
J gene: TRBJ1-3
CDR3 protein: CASSYRPEARGGNTIYF
CDR3 DNA: TGCGCCAGCAGCTATCGTCCCGAAGCCAGGGGGGGAAACACCATATATTTT

clone size: .
V gene: TRBV5-1
D gene: .
J gene: TRBJ1-1
CDR3 protein: CASSFTGRTEAFF
CDR3 DNA: TGCGCCAGCAGCTTCACAGGGCGCACTGAAGCTTTCTTT

clone size: many
V gene: TRBV7-2
D gene: .
J gene: TRBJ1-6
CDR3 protein: CASSPFYGPLHF
CDR3 DNA: TGTGCCAGCAGCCCCTTTTACGGGCCCCTCCACTTT

clone size: .
V gene: TRBV7-2
D gene: .
J gene: TRBJ2-3
CDR3 protein: CASSLVGRKNTQYF
CDR3 DNA: TGTGCCAGCAGCTTAGTAGGACGGAAGAATACGCAGTATTTT

clone size: few
V gene: TRBV12-3/TRBV12-4
D gene: .
J gene: TRBJ1-3
CDR3 protein: CASSYRFSGNTIYF
CDR3 DNA: TGTGCCAGCAGCTACAGGTTCTCTGGAAACACCATATATTTT

clone size: .
V gene: TRBV12-3/TRBV12-4
D gene: TRBD1
J gene: TRBJ2-1
CDR3 protein: CASRWTGLSSYNEQFF
CDR3 DNA: TGTGCCAGCAGATGGACAGGGTTGAGCTCCTACAATGAGCAGTTCTTC

clone size: few
V gene: TRBV18
D gene: TRBD2
J gene: TRBJ2-5
CDR3 protein: CASSPGLAVAYF
CDR3 DNA: TGTGCCAGCTCACCGGGACTAGCGGTTGCTTACTTC

clone size: .
V gene: TRBV7-9
D gene: .
J gene: TRBJ1-1
CDR3 protein: CASSLTDSDSEAFF
CDR3 DNA: TGTGCCAGCAGCTTAACAGATAGTGACAGCGAAGCTTTCTTT

clone size: few
V gene: TRBV9
D gene: .
J gene: TRBJ2-7
CDR3 protein: CASSPWGVDSSYEQYF
CDR3 DNA: TGTGCCAGCAGCCCCTGGGGGGTCGACAGTTCCTACGAGCAGTACTTC

clone size: many
V gene: TRBV4-3
D gene: .
J gene: TRBJ1-6
CDR3 protein: CASSQGVSDSPLHF
CDR3 DNA: TGCGCCAGCAGCCAGGGAGTTTCGGATTCACCCCTCCACTTT

clone size: few
V gene: TRBV7-2
D gene: .
J gene: TRBJ2-5
CDR3 protein: CASSFNQETQYF
CDR3 DNA: TGTGCCAGCAGCTTTAACCAAGAGACCCAGTACTTC

clone size: .
V gene: TRBV12-3/TRBV12-4
D gene: .
J gene: TRBJ2-3
CDR3 protein: CASARVHDADTQYF
CDR3 DNA: TGTGCCAGCGCAAGGGTCCATGACGCAGATACGCAGTATTTT

clone size: .
V gene: TRBV7-3
D gene: .
J gene: TRBJ2-1
CDR3 protein: CASSPPGGAYNEQFF
CDR3 DNA: TGTGCCAGCAGCCCCCCAGGGGGGGCTTACAATGAGCAGTTCTTC

clone size: many
V gene: TRBV20-1
D gene: .
J gene: TRBJ1-1
CDR3 protein: CSAARNTEAFF
CDR3 DNA: TGCAGTGCCGCACGGAACACTGAAGCTTTCTTT

clone size: .
V gene: TRBV7-9
D gene: .
J gene: TRBJ2-1
CDR3 protein: CASSFDRNNEQFF
CDR3 DNA: TGTGCCAGCAGCTTTGACAGAAACAATGAGCAGTTCTTC

clone size: few
V gene: TRBV7-8
D gene: .
J gene: TRBJ2-4
CDR3 protein: CASSAPRGRENIQYF
CDR3 DNA: TGTGCCAGCAGCGCCCCCAGGGGGCGGGAGAACATTCAGTACTTC

clone size: many
V gene: TRBV7-2
D gene: TRBD1
J gene: TRBJ2-5
CDR3 protein: CASSYSGTEQETQYF
CDR3 DNA: TGTGCCAGCAGCTATTCCGGGACAGAACAAGAGACCCAGTACTTC

clone size: .
V gene: TRBV12-3/TRBV12-4
D gene: .
J gene: TRBJ1-1
CDR3 protein: CASSYQTMNTEAFF
CDR3 DNA: TGTGCCAGCAGCTATCAGACCATGAACACTGAAGCTTTCTTT

clone size: few
V gene: TRBV3-1
D gene: .
J gene: TRBJ1-1
CDR3 protein: CASSQTDKGEAFF
CDR3 DNA: TGTGCCAGCAGCCAGACGGACAAGGGGGAAGCTTTCTTT

clone size: .
V gene: TRBV6-2/TRBV6-3
D gene: TRBD1
J gene: TRBJ2-7
CDR3 protein: CASSRTGGHEQYF
CDR3 DNA: TGTGCCAGCAGTCGGACAGGGGGCCACGAGCAGTACTTC

clone size: .
V gene: TRBV6-6
D gene: .
J gene: TRBJ2-3
CDR3 protein: CASSTHDPSNTDTQYF
CDR3 DNA: TGTGCCAGCAGTACCCATGACCCTTCGAACACAGATACGCAGTATTTT

clone size: .
V gene: TRBV24-1
D gene: .
J gene: TRBJ1-3
CDR3 protein: CATDVGRSTGNTIYF
CDR3 DNA: TGTGCCACCGACGTGGGCCGAAGTACTGGAAACACCATATATTTT

clone size: .
V gene: TRBV21-1
D gene: .
J gene: TRBJ2-7
CDR3 protein: CASSSPGTDYEQYF
CDR3 DNA: TGTGCCAGCAGCTCTCCAGGGACAGACTACGAGCAGTACTTC

clone size: few
V gene: TRBV28
D gene: TRBD1
J gene: TRBJ1-2
CDR3 protein: CASTLIRQGPNYGYTF
CDR3 DNA: TGTGCCAGTACATTAATACGACAGGGGCCCAACTATGGCTACACCTTC

clone size: .
V gene: TRBV5-1
D gene: TRBD1
J gene: TRBJ1-1
CDR3 protein: CASSLEGQWTDEAFF
CDR3 DNA: TGCGCCAGCAGCTTGGAGGGACAGTGGACAGATGAAGCTTTCTTT

clone size: .
V gene: TRBV20-1
D gene: .
J gene: TRBJ1-4
CDR3 protein: CSARESAGEKLFF
CDR3 DNA: TGCAGTGCGAGAGAGTCTGCCGGGGAAAAACTGTTTTTT

clone size: .
V gene: TRBV9
D gene: .
J gene: TRBJ2-3
CDR3 protein: CASSVDWLINRASTDTQYF
CDR3 DNA: TGTGCCAGCAGCGTAGATTGGCTAATCAATCGTGCTAGCACAGATACGCAGTATTTT

clone size: .
V gene: TRBV9
D gene: .
J gene: TRBJ2-2
CDR3 protein: CASRQAGNTGELFF
CDR3 DNA: TGTGCCAGCAGGCAAGCGGGGAACACCGGGGAGCTGTTTTTT

clone size: many
V gene: TRBV11-2
D gene: .
J gene: TRBJ1-1
CDR3 protein: CASSLGLANTEAFF
CDR3 DNA: TGTGCCAGCAGTTTAGGGCTTGCGAACACTGAAGCTTTCTTT

clone size: few
V gene: TRBV21-1
D gene: .
J gene: TRBJ1-2
CDR3 protein: CASSKEEKVGYGYTF
CDR3 DNA: TGTGCCAGCAGCAAAGAGGAGAAAGTGGGCTATGGCTACACCTTC

clone size: .
V gene: TRBV5-1
D gene: .
J gene: TRBJ2-3
CDR3 protein: CASSLRTYTDTQYF
CDR3 DNA: TGCGCCAGCAGCTTGCGGACGTACACAGATACGCAGTATTTT

clone size: few
V gene: TRBV28
D gene: .
J gene: TRBJ2-5
CDR3 protein: CASSLMGSTETQYF
CDR3 DNA: TGTGCCAGCAGTTTGATGGGCTCAACAGAGACCCAGTACTTC

clone size: few
V gene: TRBV10-3
D gene: .
J gene: TRBJ2-5
CDR3 protein: CAIRAESHQETQYF
CDR3 DNA: TGTGCCATCAGGGCGGAAAGCCACCAAGAGACCCAGTACTTC

clone size: few
V gene: TRBV20-1
D gene: .
J gene: TRBJ2-3
CDR3 protein: CSLHRAPHTDTQYF
CDR3 DNA: TGCAGTCTCCATCGGGCCCCGCACACAGATACGCAGTATTTT

clone size: few
V gene: TRBV19
D gene: .
J gene: TRBJ2-3
CDR3 protein: CASSRGRDTQYF
CDR3 DNA: TGTGCCAGTAGTCGAGGGAGAGATACGCAGTATTTT

clone size: .
V gene: TRBV5-1
D gene: .
J gene: TRBJ1-2
CDR3 protein: CASSSTGTDGYTF
CDR3 DNA: TGCGCCAGCAGCTCGACAGGAACTGATGGCTACACCTTC

clone size: few
V gene: TRBV7-3
D gene: TRBD1
J gene: TRBJ1-1
CDR3 protein: CASSLGQGAEAFF
CDR3 DNA: TGTGCCAGCAGCTTAGGACAGGGGGCTGAAGCTTTCTTT

clone size: few
V gene: TRBV7-2
D gene: .
J gene: TRBJ2-5
CDR3 protein: CASSLDGYGTQYF
CDR3 DNA: TGTGCCAGCAGCCTAGACGGCTACGGGACCCAGTACTTC

clone size: few
V gene: TRBV5-6
D gene: .
J gene: TRBJ2-1
CDR3 protein: CASSLRGLEQFF
CDR3 DNA: TGTGCCAGCAGCTTGCGGGGTCTAGAGCAGTTCTTC

clone size: few
V gene: TRBV28
D gene: .
J gene: TRBJ2-3
CDR3 protein: CASKNSDTQYF
CDR3 DNA: TGTGCCAGCAAAAACAGCGATACGCAGTATTTT

clone size: many
V gene: TRBV29-1
D gene: .
J gene: TRBJ2-7
CDR3 protein: CSVAQYYEQYF
CDR3 DNA: TGCAGCGTTGCTCAGTACTACGAGCAGTACTTC

clone size: many
V gene: TRBV7-9
D gene: TRBD2
J gene: TRBJ2-3
CDR3 protein: CASSPRTSGGNTQYF
CDR3 DNA: TGTGCCAGCAGCCCAAGGACTAGCGGGGGGAATACGCAGTATTTT

clone size: few
V gene: TRBV9
D gene: TRBD2
J gene: TRBJ2-1
CDR3 protein: CASSPMGLAGAEQFF
CDR3 DNA: TGTGCCAGCAGCCCGATGGGACTAGCGGGGGCTGAGCAGTTCTTC

clone size: few
V gene: TRBV12-3/TRBV12-4
D gene: .
J gene: TRBJ1-2
CDR3 protein: CATRGLSVTF
CDR3 DNA: TGTGCCACCAGGGGTTTAAGCGTCACCTTC

clone size: .
V gene: TRBV5-1
D gene: TRBD1
J gene: TRBJ1-1
CDR3 protein: CASSDRDVNTEAFF
CDR3 DNA: TGCGCCAGCAGCGACAGGGACGTGAACACTGAAGCTTTCTTT

clone size: few
V gene: TRBV4-1
D gene: TRBD1
J gene: TRBJ2-1
CDR3 protein: CASSPWGTGQINEQFF
CDR3 DNA: TGCGCCAGCAGCCCCTGGGGGACAGGGCAGATAAATGAGCAGTTCTTC

clone size: many
V gene: TRBV7-3
D gene: .
J gene: TRBJ2-2
CDR3 protein: CASSLDPSATGELFF
CDR3 DNA: TGTGCCAGCAGCTTAGATCCTAGCGCCACCGGGGAGCTGTTTTTT

clone size: many
V gene: TRBV19
D gene: .
J gene: TRBJ2-1
CDR3 protein: CASTTVSYNEQFF
CDR3 DNA: TGTGCCAGTACGACTGTCTCCTACAATGAGCAGTTCTTC

clone size: .
V gene: TRBV5-5
D gene: TRBD1
J gene: TRBJ2-5
CDR3 protein: CASSSGQGTETQYF
CDR3 DNA: TGTGCCAGCAGCTCCGGACAGGGGACAGAGACCCAGTACTTC

clone size: .
V gene: TRBV4-1
D gene: TRBD1
J gene: TRBJ2-3
CDR3 protein: CASSQRTGAFRNTQYF
CDR3 DNA: TGCGCCAGCAGCCAAAGGACAGGGGCATTCAGGAATACGCAGTATTTT